These 2 T cell receptor beta chains share one sample of origin, sequenced in a study of PD-L1 blockade in urothelial cancer. Time point noted: peripheral blood 6 weeks after treatment start. Generated by immunoSEQ multiplex PCR, the TCRdb table keeps only in-frame clones and is missing some. The sample records about 27,000 clones, approximately 86% being singletons. This specimen consisted of PBMCs, obtained around atezolizumab (anti-PD-L1) treatment. The receptors originated from a man aged 70 or older with urothelial cancer.

This clone was observed a single time. V gene TRBV27 combines with J gene TRBJ2-1; D not certain. This CDR3 is built from 16 residues. The germline CDR1 and CDR2 sequences are MNHEY and SMNVEV (reference sequence). The V end lost 3 bases, the J end lost 0 bases, and 12 bases lay between the germline ends. The CDR3 sequence is CASSLELASSYNEQFF. The CDR3 nucleotides read TGTGCCAGCAGTTTGGAGTTGGCGAGCTCCTACAATGAGCAGTTCTTC.

The gene calls are TRBV11-2 and TRBJ1-1; D is unresolved. V was shortened by 0 bases and J by 6 bases, with 14 bases between the two germline ends. Germline V gene data show CDR1 as SGHAT and CDR2 as FQNNGV. The CDR3 totals 15 residues. The CDR3 region has the DNA TGTGCCAGCAGCTTAGACATCGCCGGAGACGCTGAAGCTTTCTTT. Protein: CASSLDIAGDAEAFF. Combining the CDR3 with reference TRBV11-2 and TRBJ1-1 gives the whole variable domain EAGVAQSPRYKIIEKRQSVAFWCNPISGHATLYWYQQILGQGPKLLIQFQNNGVVDDSQLPKDRFSAERLKGVDSTLKIQPAKLEDSAVYLCASSLDIAGDAEAFFGQGTRLTVV.